In its sample, the clone carrying this T cell receptor (beta chain) was seen once. The antigen is unknown. CEF-cultured naive and memory CD4+ T cell DNA got survey-level sequencing. Using immunoSEQ multiplex PCR, the repertoire was profiled, and TCRdb retains in-frame clones only, with some absent. The data show about 36,000 clones, roughly 83% seen once. This entry is derived from a study of CD4 T cells in relation to SARS-CoV-2 and coronaviruses. Study information: ViraFEST: approximately 10-day antigen culture of PBMCs, then TCR beta CDR3 sequencing.

The V gene end was trimmed by 3 bases and the J gene end by 6 bases; junction bases not matched to a gene: 4. The CDR3 loop spans 15 amino acids. Germline assignment: CDR1 MDHEN and CDR2 SYDVKM. Study findings and constraints: In roughly 65% of donors, memory CD4+ clonotypes crossrecognized SARS-CoV-2 and at least one common cold coronavirus spike. Pre-pandemic and post-infection samples never came from the same donor.

Sequencing was performed on naive CD4+ T cells from PBMCs, cultured in vitro. Subset noted: naive CD4+ T cells isolated by negative enrichment. The chain combines TRBV28 with TRBJ1-4, with TRBD1 identical over 10 bases. The sequence came from an adult with COVID-19. CDR3 amino acids: CASSFLGQGDEKLFF. Written as DNA, the CDR3 is TGTGCCAGCAGTTTCCTAGGACAGGGGGATGAAAAACTGTTTTTT.